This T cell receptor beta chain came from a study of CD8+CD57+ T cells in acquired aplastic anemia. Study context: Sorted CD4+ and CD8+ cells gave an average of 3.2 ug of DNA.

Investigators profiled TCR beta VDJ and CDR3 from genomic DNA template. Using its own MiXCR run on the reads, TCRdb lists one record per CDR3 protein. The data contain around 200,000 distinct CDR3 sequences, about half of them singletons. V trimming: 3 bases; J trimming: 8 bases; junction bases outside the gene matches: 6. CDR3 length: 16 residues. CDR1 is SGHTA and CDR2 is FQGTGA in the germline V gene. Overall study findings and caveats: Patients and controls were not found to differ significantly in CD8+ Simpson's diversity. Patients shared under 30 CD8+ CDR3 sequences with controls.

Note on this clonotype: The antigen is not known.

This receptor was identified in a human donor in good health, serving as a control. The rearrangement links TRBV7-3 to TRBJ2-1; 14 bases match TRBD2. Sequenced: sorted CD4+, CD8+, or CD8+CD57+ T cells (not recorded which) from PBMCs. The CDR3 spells CASSFQGLAGADEQFF. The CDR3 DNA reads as TGTGCCAGCAGCTTCCAGGGACTAGCGGGAGCGGATGAGCAGTTCTTC.